The present T cell receptor (beta chain) was sequenced within a study of Graves' ophthalmopathy and Graves' hyperthyroidism. Study results and limitations: Built on 13 signatures, a model told ophthalmopathy apart from stable hyperthyroidism with 85% to 90% sensitivity and approximately 81% specificity. Blood contained most expanded thyroid clonotypes exceeding 0.001 frequency.

Clinical symptoms, serum thyroxine, TRAb, thyroid ultrasound and orbital computed tomography formed the basis of diagnosis. This clonotype was counted many times. Its matching antigen is unknown. TCR beta CDR3 regions were amplified from RNA transcripts. In the first round, RT-PCR was carried out with HTBI primers, and a multiplex PCR formed the second round. TCRdb called the multiplex PCR reads again in MiXCR, with one record for every CDR3 protein. The profile shows approximately 330,000 distinct CDR3 sequences, 15% to 20% of them singletons. The V gene lost 10 bases and the J gene lost 9 bases, with 25 bases spanning the gap. The CDR3 has 14 amino acids. Germline V gene sequence: CDR1 MNHEY, CDR2 SMNVEV (reference sequence).

The source material was peripheral blood. The chain joins TRBV27 to TRBJ2-7; D is perhaps TRBD2 (6 bases). The sequence was obtained from an adult man with Graves' ophthalmopathy. CDR3 bases: TGTGCCACCTATTCGCCGGGACTTTCGACGCGGCAGTACTTC. Its protein product is CATYSPGLSTRQYF.